The clone carrying this T cell receptor (beta chain) has just a few counts. The beta constant-region primer was an equimolar mix of two oligonucleotides covering TRBC1 and TRBC2. TCRdb independently ran MiXCR on the UMI-ligation and nested PCR reads; one entry per CDR3 protein. The sample shows 70,000 to 95,000 distinct CDR3 sequences, roughly 7.3% of them seen only once. Germline lookup yields CDR1 SGHAT and CDR2 FQNNGV. The CDR3 has 15 residues. V was clipped by 4 bases and J by 4 bases, with 16 bases between them. These data come from a study of naive and memory T cell subsets. The clonotype originates from a human donor in good health. The rearrangement uses TRBV11-2 and TRBJ1-1, with D uncertain. The sequencing sample was made of central memory CD4+ T cells from blood. The CDR3 region is CASSSWLFEGTEAFF. CDR3 in DNA: TGTGCCAGCAGCTCCTGGTTATTTGAGGGCACTGAAGCTTTCTTT.